Presented here are 21 T cell receptor beta chains from one specimen sequenced in a study of blood T cell repertoires in COVID-19 (dated by TCRdb to about 2020). Receptor amplification or capture employed the immunoSEQ multiplex PCR assay. TCRdb retrieved this table from immuneACCESS and kept in-frame rearrangements only. Not all clones are present; in checked studies, unresolved V genes account for under half, and no reason is known for the remainder. Across this sample there are about 310,000 clones, with nearly 90% seen only once. The ten largest clones capture 0.8% to 1.3% of the sample. The sample comprised peripheral blood. The receptors originated from a woman in her forties with COVID-19, enrolled during active disease.

J is TRBJ1-2 and V is TRBV6-1, with D perhaps TRBD1 (5 bases). V lost 2 bases, J lost 8 bases, and 18 bases lay in between. There are 15 residues in the CDR3. Germline loops: CDR1 MNHNS, CDR2 SASEGT. This chain's CDR3 is CASSELSLRAWGYTF. CDR3 DNA sequence: TGTGCCAGCAGTGAATTATCCCTCAGGGCCTGGGGCTACACCTTC.

The chain carries TRBV6-5 and TRBJ1-5; possible D gene TRBD1, 5 bases. The germline V and J ends were trimmed by 2 bases and 3 bases, with 14 bases remaining between them. CDR1 is MNHEY, CDR2 SVGAGI, per germline. The CDR3 consists of 16 residues. CDR3 sequence reads: CASSYIQGAFNQPQHF. CDR3 DNA: TGTGCCAGCAGTTACATTCAAGGGGCTTTCAATCAGCCCCAGCATTTT.

The CDR3 spells CASRGVRLGYEQFF. The CDR3 DNA sequence: TGTGCCAGCAGAGGGGTGCGGCTCGGATATGAGCAGTTCTTC. V gene TRBV27 combines with J gene TRBJ2-1; weak D call: TRBD1 (5 bases). Per germline, CDR1 MNHEY and CDR2 SMNVEV (reference sequence). The CDR3 is made up of 14 amino acids. V gave up 6 bases and J gave up 8 bases, with 17 bases separating them.

This clone was recorded only once. V is TRBV30 and J is TRBJ2-3; 8 bases agree with TRBD2. The CDR3 runs to 15 residues. Germline V CDR1 and CDR2: GTSNPN, SVGIG (reference sequence). V lost 5 bases to trimming and J lost 0 bases; unmatched junction nucleotides: 7. CDR3 protein: CAWRSGGTSTDTQYF. CDR3 bases: TGTGCCTGGCGCTCGGGGGGGACCAGCACAGATACGCAGTATTTT.

The chain joins TRBV7-2 to TRBJ1-2; tentatively, D is TRBD1 (6 bases). Germline loops: CDR1 SGHTA, CDR2 FQGNSA. Deletions cut 2 bases from V and 8 bases from J, with 24 bases between. The CDR3 is 17 residues long. The CDR3 here is CASSLSPGALFSMGYTF. For the CDR3, the DNA is TGTGCCAGCAGCTTATCCCCAGGGGCCCTATTCTCGATGGGCTACACCTTC. The full variable domain, in which reference TRBV7-2 and TRBJ1-2 provide the parts outside the CDR3, is GAGVSQSPSNKVTEKGKDVELRCDPISGHTALYWYRQSLGQGLEFLIYFQGNSAPDKSGLPSDRFSAERTGGSVSTLTIQRTQQEDSAVYLCASSLSPGALFSMGYTFGSGTRLTVV.

The rearrangement links TRBV5-4 to TRBJ1-4, with D perhaps TRBD1 (6 bases). V lost 0 bases and J lost 8, with 8 bases in between. From germline, CDR1 is SGHNT and CDR2 YYREEE (reference sequence). The CDR3 extends over 13 amino acids. Written as DNA, the CDR3 is TGTGCCAGCAGCTTGGGCCAGGGGGAAAAACTGTTTTTT. Amino acids: CASSLGQGEKLFF.

The CDR3 DNA sequence: TGTGCCAGCAGGCCGACTAGCGGGATGGCCGGGGAGCTGTTTTTT. It codes for CASRPTSGMAGELFF. The chain is built from TRBV7-6 and TRBJ2-2; 11 bases agree with TRBD2. Germline trimming cut 6 bases from V and 6 bases from J; bases unmatched to any gene: 6. This CDR3 spans 15 amino acids. Germline CDR1 is SGHVS and CDR2 is FNYEAQ.

This chain links TRBV18 with TRBJ2-5, with D perhaps TRBD2 (6 bases). The length of the CDR3 is 15 residues. V was cut by 3 bases and J by 5 bases, with 16 bases left in between. Germline CDR1 KGHSH, CDR2 LQKENI. For the CDR3, the DNA is TGTGCCAGCTCACCCCTAACACTAGCCCACGAGACCCAGTACTTC. Encoded protein: CASSPLTLAHETQYF.

The V and J genes are TRBV18 and TRBJ2-2; 10 positions match TRBD1. Germline-derived CDR1 and CDR2 are KGHSH and LQKENI. Trimming at V came to 4 bases and at J to 7 bases, leaving 12 bases not matched to a gene. The CDR3 spans 17 residues. CDR3 bases: TGTGCCAGCTCACTTGCGGGACAGGGGCTCGTGAGCGGGGAGCTGTTTTTT. It specifies CASSLAGQGLVSGELFF.

This chain connects TRBV6-2 or TRBV6-3 to TRBJ1-1; D is uncertain. Germline loops: CDR1 MNHEY, CDR2 SVGEGT. The CDR3 length is 11 residues. V was clipped by 4 bases and J by 7 bases, with 7 bases between them. As DNA, the CDR3 is TGTGCCAGCAGTTTTACAAGTGAAGCTTTCTTT. It specifies CASSFTSEAFF.

J is TRBJ1-1 and V is TRBV12-2; TRBD1 reflects the table's D call only, with no check against the DNA. TRBV12-2 is tagged as a pseudogene. This CDR3 contains 16 residues. CDR3 nucleotide sequence: TGTGCAAGTCGCCTACAGGGGGCGGAGATGAACACTGAAGCTTTCTTT. This codes for CASRLQGAEMNTEAFF.

This chain links TRBV28 with TRBJ1-2; a possible D gene is TRBD1 (6 bases). The germline V gene encodes CDR1 MDHEN and CDR2 SYDVKM. The CDR3 has 16 amino acids. Trimming shortened V by 3 bases and J by 7 bases, and 21 bases separated the two germline ends. The CDR3 nucleotides are TGTGCCAGCAGTTTGGGGGGGGCAGGTTTTGTACGTGGCTACACCTTC. Translating gives CASSLGGAGFVRGYTF.

This chain connects TRBV6-2 or TRBV6-3 to TRBJ2-7; 11 bases fit TRBD2. Germline assignment: CDR1 MNHEY and CDR2 SVGEGT. J lost 3 bases, V lost 5 bases, and 6 bases had no gene match. The CDR3 is 15 residues long. The CDR3 coding sequence is TGTGCCAGCAGTAGGGCCGGGACTAGCGGCTACGAGCAGTACTTC. Translating it yields CASSRAGTSGYEQYF.

The chain joins TRBV9 to TRBJ1-5, with D possibly TRBD1 on 5 matching bases. The CDR3 covers 15 residues. The V end lost 3 bases, the J end lost 5 bases, and 15 bases lay between the germline ends. Germline V gene lookup returns CDR1 SGDLS and CDR2 YYNGEE. CDR3 sequence reads: CASSAAAGLYQPQHF. The DNA for the CDR3 is TGTGCCAGCAGCGCGGCGGCAGGGCTCTATCAGCCCCAGCATTTT.

The CDR3 reads CASSPIMSITEAFF. The DNA for the CDR3 is TGTGCCAGCAGTCCTATAATGAGCATAACTGAAGCTTTCTTT. This chain uses TRBV28 with TRBJ1-1; D remains ambiguous. Germline loops: CDR1 MDHEN, CDR2 SYDVKM. The CDR3 runs to 14 residues. Trimming stripped 5 bases from V and 5 bases from J, with 15 bases between.

This sequence joins TRBV5-1 and TRBJ2-6; D call uncertain. The V end lost 6 bases, the J end lost 0 bases, and 16 bases lay between the germline ends. CDR1 and CDR2 (germline): SGHRS, YFSETQ. This CDR3 is 17 amino acids long. The CDR3 DNA is TGCGCCAGCACTCATAACAGCCTAAGCTCTGGGGCCAACGTCCTGACTTTC. Translation: CASTHNSLSSGANVLTF.

This rearrangement joins TRBV24-1 to TRBJ2-3; TRBD2 matches at 8 bases. CDR1 and CDR2 (germline): KGHDR, SFDVKD. This CDR3 comprises 18 residues. V was clipped by 11 bases and J by 1 base; unmatched bases: 19. The CDR3 nucleotides read TGTGCCATCAGAGACACAGAGAAAACTAGCGGAGGCACAGATACGCAGTATTTT. Residues: CAIRDTEKTSGGTDTQYF.

The CDR3 DNA reads TGTGCCAGCAGCGTAGATTCCGGGAACTCTGGAAACACCATATATTTT. Its translation is CASSVDSGNSGNTIYF. The rearrangement uses TRBV9 and TRBJ1-3; D gene unclear. The CDR3 sequence is 16 residues long. In germline, CDR1 is SGDLS, CDR2 YYNGEE. Trimming shortened V by 0 bases and J by 0 bases, and 10 bases separated the two germline ends.

The chain combines TRBV2 with TRBJ2-5; 9 nucleotides agree with TRBD1. The V gene end was trimmed by 7 bases and the J gene end by 4 bases; junction bases not matched to a gene: 10. This CDR3 is built from 15 residues. CDR1 and CDR2 from the germline V gene are SNHLY and FYNNEI. CDR3 sequence reads: CASNLGYRGRETQYF. The CDR3 DNA is TGTGCCAGCAACCTAGGGTACAGGGGGCGAGAGACCCAGTACTTC.

This sequence joins TRBV13 and TRBJ2-3, with 7 bases aligning to TRBD1. The CDR3 is made up of 16 amino acids. V was clipped by 4 bases and J by 2 bases; unmatched bases: 9. The V gene's germline CDR1 is PRHDT and CDR2 FYEKMQ (reference sequence). CDR3 sequence (DNA): TGTGCCAGCAGCTCCCGAAGGGACAGCAACACAGATACGCAGTATTTT. This encodes CASSSRRDSNTDTQYF.

J is TRBJ2-5 and V is TRBV7-2, with TRBD1 as a possible D gene (5 bases). Trimming took 1 base from V and 3 from J, leaving 6 bases between them. The CDR3 has 13 residues. CDR1 and CDR2 from the germline V gene are SGHTA and FQGNSA. DNA of the CDR3: TGTGCCAGCAGCTTAGGGACAAAAGAGACCCAGTACTTC. Translated, it gives CASSLGTKETQYF.